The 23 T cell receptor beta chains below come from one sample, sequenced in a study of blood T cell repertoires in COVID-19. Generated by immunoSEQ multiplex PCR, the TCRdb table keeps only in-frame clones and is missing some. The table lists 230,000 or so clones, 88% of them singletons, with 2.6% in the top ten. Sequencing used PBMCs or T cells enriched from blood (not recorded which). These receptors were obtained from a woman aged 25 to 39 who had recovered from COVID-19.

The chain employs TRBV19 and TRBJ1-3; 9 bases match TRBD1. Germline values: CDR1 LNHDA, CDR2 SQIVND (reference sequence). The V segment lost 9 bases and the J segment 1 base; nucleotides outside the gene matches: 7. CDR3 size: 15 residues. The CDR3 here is CARIPGTGSGNTIYF. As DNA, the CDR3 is TGTGCCAGGATTCCCGGGACAGGGTCTGGAAACACCATATATTTT.

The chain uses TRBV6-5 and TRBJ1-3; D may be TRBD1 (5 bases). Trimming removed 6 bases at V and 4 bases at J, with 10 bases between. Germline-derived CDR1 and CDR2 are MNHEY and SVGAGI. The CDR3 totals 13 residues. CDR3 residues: CASSQGRGNTIYF. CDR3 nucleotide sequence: TGTGCCAGCAGCCAGGGCCGCGGAAACACCATATATTTT.

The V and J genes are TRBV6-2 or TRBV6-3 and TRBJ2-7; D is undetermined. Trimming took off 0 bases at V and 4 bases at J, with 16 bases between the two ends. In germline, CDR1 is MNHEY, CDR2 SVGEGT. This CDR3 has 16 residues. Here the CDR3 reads CASSYSSGTNSYEQYF. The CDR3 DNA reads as TGTGCCAGCAGTTACTCTTCGGGTACAAACTCATACGAGCAGTACTTC.

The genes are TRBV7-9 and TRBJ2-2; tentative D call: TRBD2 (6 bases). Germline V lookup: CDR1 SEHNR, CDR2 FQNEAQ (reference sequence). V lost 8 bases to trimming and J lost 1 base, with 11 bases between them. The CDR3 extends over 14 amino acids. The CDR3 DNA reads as TGTGCCAGCGAGACTAGATTGAACACCGGGGAGCTGTTTTTT. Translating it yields CASETRLNTGELFF.

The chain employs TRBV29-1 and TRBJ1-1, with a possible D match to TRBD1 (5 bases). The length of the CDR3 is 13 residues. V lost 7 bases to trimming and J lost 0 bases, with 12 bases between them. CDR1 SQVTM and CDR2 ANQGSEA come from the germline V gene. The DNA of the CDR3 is TGCAGCGGCCTGCGGGGCGTGAACACTGAAGCTTTCTTT. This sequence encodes CSGLRGVNTEAFF.

CDR3 protein: CASSTQRGGRTGELFF. The CDR3 DNA follows: TGTGCCAGCAGTACCCAGCGGGGGGGGCGGACCGGGGAGCTGTTTTTT. The chain uses TRBV5-5 and TRBJ2-2; 10 bases are a match to TRBD2. This CDR3 has 16 amino acids. Germline lookup yields CDR1 SGHKS and CDR2 YYEKEE (reference sequence). J was trimmed by 5 bases and V by 5 bases; bases with no gene match: 9.

CDR3 in amino acids: CASSQDPSSRVYEQYF. CDR3 nucleotide sequence: TGCGCCAGCAGCCAAGATCCTTCGAGCCGGGTCTACGAGCAGTACTTC. This rearrangement joins TRBV4-3 to TRBJ2-7, with D unresolved. The CDR3 has 16 amino acids. V was shortened by 0 bases and J by 3 bases, with 15 bases between the two germline ends. The germline V gene encodes CDR1 LGHNA and CDR2 YSLEER.

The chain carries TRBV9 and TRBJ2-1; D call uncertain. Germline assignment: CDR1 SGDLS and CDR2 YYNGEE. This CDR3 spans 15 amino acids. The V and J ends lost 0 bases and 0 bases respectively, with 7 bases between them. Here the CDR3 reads CASSVEHSSYNEQFF. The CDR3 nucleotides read TGTGCCAGCAGCGTAGAGCACTCCTCCTACAATGAGCAGTTCTTC.

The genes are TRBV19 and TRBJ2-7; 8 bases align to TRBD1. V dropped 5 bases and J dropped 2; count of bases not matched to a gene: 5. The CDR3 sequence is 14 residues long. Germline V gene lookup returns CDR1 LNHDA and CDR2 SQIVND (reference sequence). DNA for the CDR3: TGTGCCAGTAGTCTCGGACAGGGACCCTACGAGCAGTACTTC. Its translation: CASSLGQGPYEQYF.

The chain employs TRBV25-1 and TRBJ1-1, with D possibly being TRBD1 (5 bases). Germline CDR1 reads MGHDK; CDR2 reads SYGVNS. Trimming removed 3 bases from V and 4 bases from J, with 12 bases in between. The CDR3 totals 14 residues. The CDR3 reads CASSEGLGLTEAFF. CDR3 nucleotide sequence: TGTGCCAGCAGTGAGGGTTTGGGGCTCACTGAAGCTTTCTTT.

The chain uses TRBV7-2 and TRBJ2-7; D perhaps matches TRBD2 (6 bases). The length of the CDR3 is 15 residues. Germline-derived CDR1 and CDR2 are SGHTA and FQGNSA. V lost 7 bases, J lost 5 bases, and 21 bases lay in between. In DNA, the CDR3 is TGTGCCAGCAACCGGGTTCCGGGAGTTCGGGACGAGCAGTACTTC. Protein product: CASNRVPGVRDEQYF. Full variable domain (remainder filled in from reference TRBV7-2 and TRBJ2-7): GAGVSQSPSNKVTEKGKDVELRCDPISGHTALYWYRQSLGQGLEFLIYFQGNSAPDKSGLPSDRFSAERTGGSVSTLTIQRTQQEDSAVYLCASNRVPGVRDEQYFGPGTRLTVT.

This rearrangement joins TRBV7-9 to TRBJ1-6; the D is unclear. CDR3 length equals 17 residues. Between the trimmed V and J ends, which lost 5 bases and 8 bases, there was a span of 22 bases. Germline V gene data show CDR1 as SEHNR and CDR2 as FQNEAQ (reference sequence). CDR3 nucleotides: TGTGCCAGCAGCGTGACATGGGGAGGAGAGAAGGATTCACCCCTCCACTTT. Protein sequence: CASSVTWGGEKDSPLHF.

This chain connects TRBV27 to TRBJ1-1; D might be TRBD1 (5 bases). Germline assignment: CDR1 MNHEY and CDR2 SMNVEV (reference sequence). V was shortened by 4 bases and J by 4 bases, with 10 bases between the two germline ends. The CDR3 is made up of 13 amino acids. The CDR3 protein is CASSYRSSTEAFF. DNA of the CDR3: TGTGCCAGCAGTTACAGGTCTAGCACTGAAGCTTTCTTT.

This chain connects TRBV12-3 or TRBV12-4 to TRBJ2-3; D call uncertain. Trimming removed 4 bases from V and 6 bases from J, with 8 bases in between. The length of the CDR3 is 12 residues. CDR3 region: CASSSHEDTQYF. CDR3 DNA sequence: TGTGCCAGCAGTTCCCACGAGGATACGCAGTATTTT.

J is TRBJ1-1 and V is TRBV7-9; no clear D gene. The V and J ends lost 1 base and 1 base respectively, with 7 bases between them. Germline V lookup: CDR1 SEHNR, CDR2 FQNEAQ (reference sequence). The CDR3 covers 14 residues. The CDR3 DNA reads TGTGCCAGCAGCTTAGTCCTCTCGAACACTGAAGCTTTCTTT. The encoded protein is CASSLVLSNTEAFF.

DNA of the CDR3: TGTGCCAGCAGTTTGACTAGCGGGGTTATAGCGGATACGCAGTATTTT. It yields the protein CASSLTSGVIADTQYF. The rearrangement joins TRBV27 to TRBJ2-3; 11 bases match TRBD2. The CDR3 runs 16 residues. The trim removed 3 bases at V and 6 bases at J, leaving 8 bases unmatched. The germline V gene has CDR1 MNHEY and CDR2 SMNVEV (reference sequence).

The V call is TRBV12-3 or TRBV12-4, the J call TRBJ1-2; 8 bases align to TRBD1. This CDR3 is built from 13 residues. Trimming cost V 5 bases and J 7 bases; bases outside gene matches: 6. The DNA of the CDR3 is TGTGCCAGCAGTCCTCAGGGGGCGTCTGGCTACACCTTC. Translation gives CASSPQGASGYTF.

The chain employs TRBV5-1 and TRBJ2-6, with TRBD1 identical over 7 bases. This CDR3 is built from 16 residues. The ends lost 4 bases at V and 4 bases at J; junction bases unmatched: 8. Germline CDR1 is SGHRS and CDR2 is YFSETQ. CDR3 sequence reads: CASSQAQGDGANVLTF. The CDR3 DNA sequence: TGCGCCAGCAGCCAAGCGCAGGGGGACGGGGCCAACGTCCTGACTTTC.

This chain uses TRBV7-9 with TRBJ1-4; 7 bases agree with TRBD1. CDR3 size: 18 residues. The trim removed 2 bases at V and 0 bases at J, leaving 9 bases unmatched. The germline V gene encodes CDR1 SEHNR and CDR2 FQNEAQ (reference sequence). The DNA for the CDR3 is TGTGCCAGCAGCTTAATACCAGGGGGAAGGGCAACTAATGAAAAACTGTTTTTT. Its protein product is CASSLIPGGRATNEKLFF.

The CDR3 bases are TGTGCCAGCAGCCAGGGGGTGAACACTGAAGCTTTCTTT. Its protein product is CASSQGVNTEAFF. The chain uses TRBV7-3 and TRBJ1-1; TRBD1 matches at 7 bases. CDR3 size: 13 residues. V lost 5 bases, J lost 0 bases, and 0 bases stayed unmatched. Germline CDR1 reads SGHTA; CDR2 reads FQGTGA.

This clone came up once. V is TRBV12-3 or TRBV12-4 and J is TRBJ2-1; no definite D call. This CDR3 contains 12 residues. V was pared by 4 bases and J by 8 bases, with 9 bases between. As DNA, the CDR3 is TGTGCCAGCAGTTCTCAGGTGTATGAGCAGTTCTTC. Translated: CASSSQVYEQFF.

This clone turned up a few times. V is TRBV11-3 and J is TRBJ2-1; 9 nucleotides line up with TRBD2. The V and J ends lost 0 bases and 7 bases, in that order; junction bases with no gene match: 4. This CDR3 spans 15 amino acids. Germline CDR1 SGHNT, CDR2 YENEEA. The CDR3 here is CASSLDWAGGNEQFF. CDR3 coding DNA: TGTGCCAGCAGCTTAGATTGGGCGGGGGGGAATGAGCAGTTCTTC. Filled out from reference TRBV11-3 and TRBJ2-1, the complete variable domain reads EAGVVQSPRYKIIEKKQPVAFWCNPISGHNTLYWYLQNLGQGPELLIRYENEEAVDDSQLPKDRFSAERLKGVDSTLKIQPAELGDSAVYLCASSLDWAGGNEQFFGPGTRLTVL.

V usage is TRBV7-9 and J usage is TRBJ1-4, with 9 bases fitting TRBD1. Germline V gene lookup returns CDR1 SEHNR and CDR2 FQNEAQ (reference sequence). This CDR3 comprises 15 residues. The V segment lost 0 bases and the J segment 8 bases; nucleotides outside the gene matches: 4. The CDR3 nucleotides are TGTGCCAGCAGCTTAGCGGGGACAGGGAGCGAAAAACTGTTTTTT. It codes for CASSLAGTGSEKLFF. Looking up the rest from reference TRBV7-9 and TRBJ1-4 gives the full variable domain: DTGVSQNPRHKITKRGQNVTFRCDPISEHNRLYWYRQTLGQGPEFLTYFQNEAQLEKSRLLSDRFSAERPKGSFSTLEIQRTEQGDSAMYLCASSLAGTGSEKLFFGSGTQLSVL.